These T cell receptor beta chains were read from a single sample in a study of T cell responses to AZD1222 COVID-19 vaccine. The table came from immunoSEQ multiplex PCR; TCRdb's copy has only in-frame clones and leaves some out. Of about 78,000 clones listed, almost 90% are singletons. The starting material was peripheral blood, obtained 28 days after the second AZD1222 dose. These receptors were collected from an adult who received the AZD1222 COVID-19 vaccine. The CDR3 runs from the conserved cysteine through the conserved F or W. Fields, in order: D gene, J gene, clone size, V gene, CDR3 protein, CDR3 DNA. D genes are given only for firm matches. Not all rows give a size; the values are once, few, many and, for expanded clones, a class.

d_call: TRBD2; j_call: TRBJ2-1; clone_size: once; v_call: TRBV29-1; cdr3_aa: CSGAGVRNEQFF; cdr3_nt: TGCAGCGGAGCGGGGGTCAGGAATGAGCAGTTCTTC
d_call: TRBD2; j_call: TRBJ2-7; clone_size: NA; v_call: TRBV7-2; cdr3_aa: CASSPRGTSGDRSYEQYF; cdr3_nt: TGTGCCAGCAGCCCCCGGGGAACTAGCGGGGACCGATCCTACGAGCAGTACTTC
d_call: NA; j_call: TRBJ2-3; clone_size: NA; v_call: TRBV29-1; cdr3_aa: CSAKGMVTDTQYF; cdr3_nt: TGCAGCGCCAAGGGCATGGTCACAGATACGCAGTATTTT
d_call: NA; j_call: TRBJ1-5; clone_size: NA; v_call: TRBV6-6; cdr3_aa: CASSETGGLGQPQHF; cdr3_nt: TGTGCCAGCAGTGAGACGGGAGGTCTAGGTCAGCCCCAGCATTTT
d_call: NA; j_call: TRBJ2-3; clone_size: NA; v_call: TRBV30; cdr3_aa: CAWSAADTQYF; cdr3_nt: TGTGCCTGGAGTGCGGCAGATACGCAGTATTTT
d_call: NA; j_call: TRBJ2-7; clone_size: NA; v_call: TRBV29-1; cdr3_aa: CSVGGWGQKTYEQYF; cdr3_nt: TGCAGCGTAGGGGGATGGGGCCAAAAGACCTACGAGCAGTACTTC
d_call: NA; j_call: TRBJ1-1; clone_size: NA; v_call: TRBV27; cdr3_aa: CASSLRAAPMNTEAFF; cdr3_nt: TGTGCCAGCAGTTTGAGGGCAGCCCCCATGAACACTGAAGCTTTCTTT
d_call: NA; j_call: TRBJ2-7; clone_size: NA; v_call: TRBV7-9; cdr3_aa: CASSTGVGKDPYEQYF; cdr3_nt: TGTGCCAGCAGCACCGGGGTGGGAAAGGATCCCTACGAGCAGTACTTC
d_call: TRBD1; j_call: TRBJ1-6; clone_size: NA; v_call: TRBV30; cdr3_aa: CAWTGGTGKVAYNSPLHF; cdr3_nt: TGTGCCTGGACGGGAGGGACAGGGAAGGTGGCCTATAATTCACCCCTCCACTTT
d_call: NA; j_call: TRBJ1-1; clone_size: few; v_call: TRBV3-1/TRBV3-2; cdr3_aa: CASSHSRTPEAFF; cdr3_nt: TGTGCCAGCAGCCATTCCAGGACCCCTGAAGCTTTCTTT
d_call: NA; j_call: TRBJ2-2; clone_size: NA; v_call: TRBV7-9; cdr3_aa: CASSGAGEPPNTGELFF; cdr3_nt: TGTGCCAGCAGCGGGGCTGGGGAACCTCCAAACACCGGGGAGCTGTTTTTT
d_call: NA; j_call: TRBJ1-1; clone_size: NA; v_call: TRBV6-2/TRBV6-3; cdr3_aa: CASSYVLLNTEAFF; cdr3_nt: TGTGCCAGCAGTTACGTCCTCCTGAACACTGAAGCTTTCTTT
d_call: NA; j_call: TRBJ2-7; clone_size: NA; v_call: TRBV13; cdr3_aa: CASSLGDRNSYEQYF; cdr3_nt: TGTGCCAGCAGCTTAGGCGACAGAAACTCCTACGAGCAGTACTTC
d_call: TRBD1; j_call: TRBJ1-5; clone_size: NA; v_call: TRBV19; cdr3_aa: CASSGTGLNQPQHF; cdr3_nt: TGTGCCAGTAGCGGGACAGGGTTGAATCAGCCCCAGCATTTT
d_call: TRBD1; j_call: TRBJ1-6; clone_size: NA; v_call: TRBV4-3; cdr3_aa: CASSQEYGQGESPLHF; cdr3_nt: TGCGCCAGCAGCCAAGAGTATGGACAGGGGGAATCACCCCTCCACTTT
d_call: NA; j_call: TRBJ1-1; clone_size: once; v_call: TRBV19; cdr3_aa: CASRKDRQNTEAFF; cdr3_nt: TGTGCCAGTAGGAAGGACAGACAGAACACTGAAGCTTTCTTT
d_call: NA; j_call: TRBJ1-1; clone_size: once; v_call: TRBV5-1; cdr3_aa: CASSLEGVMNTEAFF; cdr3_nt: TGCGCCAGCAGCTTGGAGGGGGTCATGAACACTGAAGCTTTCTTT
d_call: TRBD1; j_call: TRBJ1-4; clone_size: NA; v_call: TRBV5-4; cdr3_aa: CASSLRTGGFEKLFF; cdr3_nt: TGTGCCAGCAGCCTAAGGACAGGGGGCTTTGAAAAACTGTTTTTT
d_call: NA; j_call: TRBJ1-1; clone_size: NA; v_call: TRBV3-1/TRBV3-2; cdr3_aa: CASSGTGRMNTEAFF; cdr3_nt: TGTGCCAGCAGCGGAACAGGGCGAATGAACACTGAAGCTTTCTTT
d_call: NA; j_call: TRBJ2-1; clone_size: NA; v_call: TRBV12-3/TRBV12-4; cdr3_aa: CASRAPRGRTKFF; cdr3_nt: TGTGCCAGCAGGGCCCCCCGGGGGAGGACGAAGTTCTTC
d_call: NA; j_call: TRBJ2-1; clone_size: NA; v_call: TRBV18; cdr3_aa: CASGSNSYNEQFF; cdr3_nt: TGTGCCAGTGGAAGCAACTCCTACAATGAGCAGTTCTTC
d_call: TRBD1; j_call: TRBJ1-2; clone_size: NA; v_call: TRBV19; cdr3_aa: CASSNSDRAAVFYGYTF; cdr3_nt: TGTGCCAGTAGTAACTCGGACAGGGCCGCGGTTTTTTATGGCTACACCTTC
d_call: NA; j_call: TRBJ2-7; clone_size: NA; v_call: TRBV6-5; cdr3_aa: CASSTPGHRSHEQYF; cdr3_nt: TGTGCCAGCAGTACTCCGGGACATCGCTCCCACGAGCAGTACTTC
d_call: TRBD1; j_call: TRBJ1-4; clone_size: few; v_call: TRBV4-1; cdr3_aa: CASSQGTGQEKLFF; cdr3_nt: TGCGCCAGCAGCCAAGGGACAGGGCAAGAAAAACTGTTTTTT
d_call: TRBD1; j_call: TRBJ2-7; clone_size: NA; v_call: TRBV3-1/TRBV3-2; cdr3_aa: CASSRDRGPFYEQYF; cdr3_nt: TGTGCCAGCAGCCGGGACAGGGGGCCTTTCTACGAGCAGTACTTC
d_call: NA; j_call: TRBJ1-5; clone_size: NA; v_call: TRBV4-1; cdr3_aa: CASSQSSSNQPQHF; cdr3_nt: TGCGCCAGCAGCCAGTCGAGTAGCAATCAGCCCCAGCATTTT
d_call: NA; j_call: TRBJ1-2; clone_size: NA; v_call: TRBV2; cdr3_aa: CASSRDARQGYTF; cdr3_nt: TGTGCCAGCAGCCGGGACGCCAGGCAGGGCTACACCTTC